What follows are 18 T cell receptor beta chains derived from one specimen sequenced in a study of T cells in Graves' hyperthyroidism and ophthalmopathy. Template material for amplifying TCR beta CDR3 regions consisted of RNA transcripts. Researchers ran a first-round RT-PCR on the TCR CDR3 using the HTBI primer set. In TCRdb, the multiplex PCR reads were re-called with MiXCR into one record per CDR3 protein. Of more than 550,000 distinct CDR3 sequences listed, about 45% are singletons. Sequencing input: peripheral blood or thyroid tissue (not recorded which). These receptors all stem from an adult man with Graves' disease, either hyperthyroidism or ophthalmopathy (not recorded which).

The V gene is TRBV6-5, the J gene TRBJ1-6; 8 bases are a match to TRBD1. The CDR3 is 14 residues long. The V gene's germline CDR1 is MNHEY and CDR2 SVGAGI. V lost 6 bases, J lost 9 bases, and 7 bases stayed unmatched. The CDR3 reads CASRYGQGLSPLHF. The CDR3 DNA reads as TGTGCCAGCAGATACGGACAGGGACTTTCACCCCTCCACTTT.

There are many counts of this clonotype. The CDR3 sequence: CASSVSPGANQPQHF. The CDR3 DNA follows: TGTGCCAGCAGCGTAAGTCCAGGGGCCAATCAGCCCCAGCATTTT. The J gene is TRBJ1-5, the V gene TRBV9; D is perhaps TRBD1 (6 bases). In germline, CDR1 is SGDLS, CDR2 YYNGEE. Deletions cut 1 base from V and 3 bases from J, with 11 bases between. The CDR3 contains 15 residues.

CDR3 nucleotides: TGTGCCAGCAGTCGTTCGGGTTACTATGGCTACACCTTC. It yields the protein CASSRSGYYGYTF. The V call is TRBV25-1, the J call TRBJ1-2; D remains ambiguous. The germline CDR1 and CDR2 sequences are MGHDK and SYGVNS. The CDR3 loop spans 13 amino acids. The V gene lost 5 bases and the J gene lost 3 bases, with 10 bases spanning the gap.

Comment on this clonotype: This may stem from a read error, because a much larger clone lies one nucleotide away. The V call is TRBV7-9, the J call TRBJ1-3; D not resolved. Germline-derived CDR1 and CDR2 are SEHNR and FQNEAQ (reference sequence). This CDR3 is built from 14 residues. V was pared by 5 bases and J by 2 bases, with 10 bases between. The CDR3 here is CASSPRRPGNTIYF. Written as DNA, the CDR3 is TGTGCCAGCAGCCCGCGAAGGCCTGGAAACACCATATATTTT.

This clonotype was observed at least ten times. The chain recombines TRBV7-9 with TRBJ2-7; TRBD1 aligns across 9 bases. V lost 5 bases to trimming and J lost 5 bases; unmatched junction nucleotides: 4. The CDR3 has 13 amino acids. Germline CDR1 is SEHNR and CDR2 is FQNEAQ (reference sequence). This chain's CDR3 is CASSRDRADEQYF. The DNA for the CDR3 is TGTGCCAGCAGCCGGGACAGGGCGGACGAGCAGTACTTC.

This clonotype was picked up one time. This sequence may be a read error, since a much larger clone differs from it by one base. This chain links TRBV10-3 with TRBJ1-4, with D unclear. The CDR3 consists of 15 residues. From germline, CDR1 is ENHRY and CDR2 SYGVKD. Deletions cut 4 bases from V and 5 bases from J, with 14 bases between. CDR3 amino acids: CAISGSLPPNEKLFF. The CDR3 DNA is TGTGCCATCAGTGGGTCTCTTCCCCCGAATGAAAAACTGTTTTTT.

V usage is TRBV14 and J usage is TRBJ2-7; weak D call: TRBD1 (5 bases). Trimming took off 4 bases at V and 0 bases at J, with 13 bases between the two ends. The V gene's germline CDR1 is SGHDN and CDR2 FVKESK. The CDR3 consists of 15 residues. The CDR3 DNA is TGTGCCAGCAGCCCCCCCCCACAGGCCTCCTACGAGCAGTACTTC. Its protein product is CASSPPPQASYEQYF. The full variable domain, its missing parts supplied by reference TRBV14 and TRBJ2-7, is EAGVTQFPSHSVIEKGQTVTLRCDPISGHDNLYWYRRVMGKEIKFLLHFVKESKQDESGMPNNRFLAERTGGTYSTLKVQPAELEDSGVYFCASSPPPQASYEQYFGPGTRLTVT.

This clonotype was found many times. Compared with germline, one end of the junction differs, possibly owing to a read error. The chain uses TRBV7-6 and TRBJ2-5; D ambiguous. The CDR3 totals 13 residues. Germline assignment: CDR1 SGHVS and CDR2 FNYEAQ. The CDR3 bases are TGTGCTAGCAGCTTATCTTTTTCAGAGACCCAGTACTTC. Protein product: CASSLSFSETQYF.

V usage is TRBV6-7 and J usage is TRBJ1-5, with a possible D match to TRBD1 (5 bases). TRBV6-7 is classed as an ORF, of uncertain function. V was pared by 10 bases and J by 4 bases, with 17 bases between. The CDR3 extends over 14 amino acids. The CDR3 is CATKWDEKNQPQHF. CDR3 nucleotide sequence: TGTGCCACCAAGTGGGACGAGAAGAATCAGCCCCAGCATTTT.

This clonotype was observed a handful of times. The J gene is TRBJ2-7, the V gene TRBV7-9, with TRBD2 matching over 7 bases. Germline trimming cut 5 bases from V and 0 bases from J; bases unmatched to any gene: 16. The germline V gene encodes CDR1 SEHNR and CDR2 FQNEAQ (reference sequence). This CDR3 comprises 18 residues. The CDR3 loop reads CASSHWTGAGFSSYEQYF. DNA for the CDR3: TGTGCCAGCAGCCATTGGACGGGAGCGGGGTTCAGCTCCTACGAGCAGTACTTC. Filled out from reference TRBV7-9 and TRBJ2-7, the complete variable domain reads DTGVSQNPRHKITKRGQNVTFRCDPISEHNRLYWYRQTLGQGPEFLTYFQNEAQLEKSRLLSDRFSAERPKGSFSTLEIQRTEQGDSAMYLCASSHWTGAGFSSYEQYFGPGTRLTVT.

A remark on this clonotype: This may be a read error: a much more frequent sequence differs by one nucleotide. The chain links TRBV19 to TRBJ2-7, with TRBD1 matching over 7 bases. The CDR3 extends over 14 amino acids. After removal of 7 bases from V and 5 bases from J, the junction contained 11 bases not matched to a gene. Germline CDR1 reads LNHDA; CDR2 reads SQIVND (reference sequence). The CDR3: CASTHRDRPDEQYF. In DNA form, the CDR3 reads TGTGCCAGTACCCACCGGGACAGACCCGACGAGCAGTACTTC.

The rearrangement links TRBV15 to TRBJ2-5; 8 bases fit TRBD1. The CDR3 has 16 residues. Germline lookup yields CDR1 LNHNV and CDR2 YYDKDF (reference sequence). J lost 5 bases, V lost 7 bases, and 15 bases had no gene match. Here the CDR3 reads CATIDATAGGTETQYF. The CDR3 coding sequence is TGTGCCACCATTGATGCCACCGCAGGGGGCACGGAGACCCAGTACTTC.

This clonotype was seen a single time. The junction departs from the called germline gene at one end, perhaps through a read error. The chain has TRBV7-8 and TRBJ1-3; perhaps TRBD1 as D (5 bases). The CDR3 sequence is 16 residues long. The V gene's germline CDR1 is SGHVS and CDR2 FQNEAQ. CDR3 sequence: CASSLTGTPPGSTIYF. The CDR3 coding sequence is TGTGCCAGCAGCTTGACCGGGACCCCGCCTGGAAGCACCATATATTTT.

Remarks on this clonotype: A much more abundant neighbour one base away suggests this may be a read error. The chain carries TRBV10-3 and TRBJ1-2; D ambiguous. The V end was cut by 5 bases, the J end by 4 bases, with 11 bases between. CDR3 length: 13 residues. Germline V gives CDR1 ENHRY, CDR2 SYGVKD. The CDR3 is CAISSDGSYGYTF. CDR3 bases: TGTGCCATCAGTTCGGACGGAAGCTATGGCTACACCTTC.

Many counts were recorded for this clonotype. This chain joins TRBV2 and TRBJ1-6; unclear D gene. The CDR3 is 16 residues long. Germline V gene sequence: CDR1 SNHLY, CDR2 FYNNEI. Between the trimmed V and J ends, which lost 3 bases and 0 bases, there was a span of 9 bases. This CDR3 reads CASSESSSSYNSPLHF. CDR3 nucleotides: TGTGCCAGCAGTGAGTCTTCGAGCTCCTATAATTCACCCCTCCACTTT.

This chain uses TRBV29-1 with TRBJ1-1; TRBD1 might be the D (6 bases). V was shortened by 6 bases and J by 2 bases, with 13 bases between the two germline ends. The CDR3 consists of 13 residues. Per germline, CDR1 SQVTM and CDR2 ANQGSEA. The CDR3 here is CSVTTGINTEAFF. The CDR3 region has the DNA TGCAGCGTGACAACAGGGATCAACACTGAAGCTTTCTTT.

This clonotype was counted at least ten times. The chain has TRBV7-9 and TRBJ1-1; 8 nucleotides line up with TRBD1. Trimming cost V 1 base and J 1 base; bases outside gene matches: 5. The CDR3 has 16 amino acids. Looked up from germline, CDR1 is SEHNR and CDR2 is FQNEAQ (reference sequence). As DNA, the CDR3 is TGTGCCAGCAGCTTAGGACAGGGGAGGGCGAACACTGAAGCTTTCTTT. Its translation is CASSLGQGRANTEAFF.

In this sample, this clonotype turned up a few times. The CDR3, as DNA: TGTGCCAGCAGTGAAGAAGTGGCCGCGTATTCACCCCTCCACTTT. Amino acid sequence: CASSEEVAAYSPLHF. The rearrangement uses TRBV12-3 or TRBV12-4 and TRBJ1-6; D is uncertain. V was trimmed by 5 bases and J by 8 bases, leaving 16 bases between them. The CDR3 totals 15 residues.